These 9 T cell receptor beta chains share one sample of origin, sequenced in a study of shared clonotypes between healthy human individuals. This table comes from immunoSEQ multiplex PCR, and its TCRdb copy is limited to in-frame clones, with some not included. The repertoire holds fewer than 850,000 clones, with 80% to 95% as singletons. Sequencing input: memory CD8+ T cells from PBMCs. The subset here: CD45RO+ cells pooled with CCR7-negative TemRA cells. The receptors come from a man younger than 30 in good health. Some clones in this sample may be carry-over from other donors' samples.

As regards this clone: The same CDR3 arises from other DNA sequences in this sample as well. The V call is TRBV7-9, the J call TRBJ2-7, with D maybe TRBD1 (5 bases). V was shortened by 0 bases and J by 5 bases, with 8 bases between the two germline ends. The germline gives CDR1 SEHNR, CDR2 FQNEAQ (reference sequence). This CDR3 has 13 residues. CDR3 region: CASSLAGADEQYF. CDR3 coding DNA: TGTGCCAGCAGCTTAGCAGGGGCAGACGAGCAGTACTTC.

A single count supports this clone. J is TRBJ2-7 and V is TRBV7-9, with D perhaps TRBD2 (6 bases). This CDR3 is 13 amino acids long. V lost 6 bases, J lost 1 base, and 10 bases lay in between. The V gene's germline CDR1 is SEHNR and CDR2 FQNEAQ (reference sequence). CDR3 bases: TGTGCCAGCAGGCGGGACCTATCCTACGAGCAGTACTTC. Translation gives CASRRDLSYEQYF.

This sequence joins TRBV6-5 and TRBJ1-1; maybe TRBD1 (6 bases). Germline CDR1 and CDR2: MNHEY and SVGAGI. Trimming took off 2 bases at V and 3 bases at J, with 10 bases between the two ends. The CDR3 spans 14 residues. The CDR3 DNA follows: TGTGCCAGCAGTTACGCTGACAGGCACACTGAAGCTTTCTTT. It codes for CASSYADRHTEAFF.

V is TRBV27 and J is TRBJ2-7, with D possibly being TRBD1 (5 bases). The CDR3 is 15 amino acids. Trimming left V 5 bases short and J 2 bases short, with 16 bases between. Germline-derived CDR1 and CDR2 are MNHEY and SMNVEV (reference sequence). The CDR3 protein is CASSPLRTPTYEQYF. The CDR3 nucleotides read TGTGCCAGCAGTCCTCTACGGACACCGACCTACGAGCAGTACTTC.

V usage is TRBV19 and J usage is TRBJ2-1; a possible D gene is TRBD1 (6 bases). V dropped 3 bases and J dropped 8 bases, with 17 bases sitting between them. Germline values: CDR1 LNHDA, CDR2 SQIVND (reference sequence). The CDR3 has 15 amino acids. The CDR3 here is CASSILTTGLDEQFF. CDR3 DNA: TGTGCCAGTAGTATTCTTACCACAGGGTTGGATGAGCAGTTCTTC.

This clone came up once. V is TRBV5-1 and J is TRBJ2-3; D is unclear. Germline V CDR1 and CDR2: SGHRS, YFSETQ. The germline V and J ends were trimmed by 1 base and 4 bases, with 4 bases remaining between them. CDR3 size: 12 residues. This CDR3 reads CASSLKPDTQYF. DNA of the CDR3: TGCGCCAGCAGCTTGAAGCCAGATACGCAGTATTTT.

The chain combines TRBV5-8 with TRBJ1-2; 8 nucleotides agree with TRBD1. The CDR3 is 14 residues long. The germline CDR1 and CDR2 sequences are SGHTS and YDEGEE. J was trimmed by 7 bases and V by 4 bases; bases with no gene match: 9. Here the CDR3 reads CASSEDREYFGYTF. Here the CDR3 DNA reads TGTGCCAGCAGCGAGGACAGGGAGTATTTTGGCTACACCTTC.

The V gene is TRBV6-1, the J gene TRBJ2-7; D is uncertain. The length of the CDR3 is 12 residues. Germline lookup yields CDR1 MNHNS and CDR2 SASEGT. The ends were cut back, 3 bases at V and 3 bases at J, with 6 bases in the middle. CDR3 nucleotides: TGTGCCAGCAGTGAGCCCAACTACGAGCAGTACTTC. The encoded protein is CASSEPNYEQYF.

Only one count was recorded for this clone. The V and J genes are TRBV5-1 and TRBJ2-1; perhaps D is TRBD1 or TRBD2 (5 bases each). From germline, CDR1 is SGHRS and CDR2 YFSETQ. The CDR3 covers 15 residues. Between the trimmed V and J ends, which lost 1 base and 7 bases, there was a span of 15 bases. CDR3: CASSLLQGRENEQFF. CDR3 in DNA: TGCGCCAGCAGCTTGTTGCAGGGAAGGGAGAATGAGCAGTTCTTC.